The 21 T cell receptor beta chains given below trace back to one sample, sequenced in a study of blood T cell repertoires in COVID-19. Generated by immunoSEQ multiplex PCR, the TCRdb table keeps only in-frame clones and is missing some. The sample records approximately 150,000 clones, 75% to 90% being singletons. The sequenced sample was peripheral blood. The origin of the receptors is a man aged 50-60 years who had recovered from COVID-19.

This chain connects TRBV15 to TRBJ1-6; 10 nucleotides agree with TRBD1. Per germline, CDR1 LNHNV and CDR2 YYDKDF (reference sequence). The CDR3 sequence is 16 residues long. V lost 3 bases, J lost 9 bases, and 8 bases stayed unmatched. The CDR3 region has the DNA TGTGCCACCAGCAGGAAGACCGGGACAGGGGTTTCACCCCTCCACTTT. Its translation: CATSRKTGTGVSPLHF.

This sequence joins TRBV5-8 and TRBJ2-3; D is uncertain. The CDR3 contains 13 residues. Germline V gene lookup returns CDR1 SGHTS and CDR2 YDEGEE. The V end lost 1 base, the J end lost 0 bases, and 3 bases lay between the germline ends. CDR3 in amino acids: CASSLPSTDTQYF. CDR3 bases: TGTGCCAGCAGCTTGCCTAGCACAGATACGCAGTATTTT.

The CDR3 protein is CASSSSAAANSPLHF. The CDR3, as DNA: TGTGCCAGCAGTTCCTCGGCGGCGGCTAATTCACCCCTCCACTTT. This sequence joins TRBV6-2 or TRBV6-3 and TRBJ1-6; the D is unclear. The CDR3 is 15 amino acids. Germline V gene sequence: CDR1 MNHEY, CDR2 SVGEGT. V dropped 4 bases and J dropped 6 bases, with 13 bases sitting between them.

The chain couples TRBV9 to TRBJ2-5; D may be TRBD1 (5 bases). V gave up 0 bases and J gave up 5 bases, with 11 bases separating them. In germline, CDR1 is SGDLS, CDR2 YYNGEE. The CDR3 covers 14 residues. CDR3 residues: CASSVVAGSETQYF. The CDR3 nucleotides read TGTGCCAGCAGCGTAGTTGCAGGGTCGGAGACCCAGTACTTC.

In the case of this clone: Its ends do not fully match the called genes, so a read error is possible. This chain uses TRBV3-1 (or the pseudogene TRBV3-2) with TRBJ2-5, with 7 bases that match TRBD1. The CDR3 is 15 residues long. Germline CDR1 reads LGHDT; CDR2 reads YNNKEL (reference sequence). CDR3 nucleotides: TGTGCCAGCAGCCAAGATCACGACAGGGTAGAGGCCCAGTACTTC. It translates to CASSQDHDRVEAQYF.

The chain has TRBV29-1 and TRBJ1-1; D possibly corresponds to TRBD1 (6 bases). The ends were cut back, 7 bases at V and 0 bases at J, with 18 bases in the middle. CDR3 size: 15 residues. In germline, CDR1 is SQVTM, CDR2 ANQGSEA. CDR3 sequence: CSAPRGGGMNTEAFF. Written as DNA, the CDR3 is TGCAGCGCCCCCAGGGGCGGGGGGATGAACACTGAAGCTTTCTTT. Full variable domain (remainder filled in from reference TRBV29-1 and TRBJ1-1): SAVISQKPSRDICQRGTSLTIQCQVDSQVTMMFWYRQQPGQSLTLIATANQGSEATYESGFVIDKFPISRPNLTFSTLTVSNMSPEDSSIYLCSAPRGGGMNTEAFFGQGTRLTVV.

This clone has more than one count but fewer than ten. The gene calls are TRBV2 and TRBJ2-3; D may be TRBD2 (6 bases). Germline V lookup: CDR1 SNHLY, CDR2 FYNNEI. The CDR3 is 14 amino acids. Trimming stripped 6 bases from V and 1 base from J, with 11 bases between. The CDR3 DNA reads TGTGCCAGCAGGAGGGTAGCGGGCACAGATACGCAGTATTTT. Encoded protein: CASRRVAGTDTQYF. The variable domain in full, with the rest retrieved from reference TRBV2 and TRBJ2-3, is EPEVTQTPSHQVTQMGQEVILRCVPISNHLYFYWYRQILGQKVEFLVSFYNNEISEKSEIFDDQFSVERPDGSNFTLKIRSTKLEDSAMYFCASRRVAGTDTQYFGPGTRLTVL.

The chain carries TRBV4-1 and TRBJ2-1, with TRBD1 identical over 10 bases. This CDR3 is built from 14 residues. Trimming cost V 5 bases and J 2 bases; bases outside gene matches: 0. Germline V gives CDR1 MGHRA, CDR2 YSYEKL. The chain's CDR3 is CASSGQGAYNEQFF. The CDR3 DNA sequence: TGCGCCAGCAGCGGACAGGGGGCCTACAATGAGCAGTTCTTC.

The chain uses TRBV7-7 and TRBJ1-3, with TRBD1 matching 7 bases. Germline trimming cut 1 base from V and 2 bases from J; bases unmatched to any gene: 2. CDR1 and CDR2 (germline): SSHAT, FNYEAQ (reference sequence). CDR3 length equals 15 residues. The CDR3 loop is CASSLEQGPGNTIYF. The CDR3 region has the DNA TGTGCCAGCAGCTTAGAACAGGGGCCTGGAAACACCATATATTTT.

The chain is built from TRBV12-3 or TRBV12-4 and TRBJ1-2; 8 nucleotides match TRBD1. The ends lost 5 bases at V and 8 bases at J; junction bases unmatched: 7. The length of the CDR3 is 13 residues. The DNA for the CDR3 is TGTGCCAGCAGTGCGGGACAGGTGAAAGGCTACACCTTC. Amino acid sequence: CASSAGQVKGYTF.

CDR3 residues: CATGTSNTGELFF. Written as DNA, the CDR3 is TGTGCCACTGGGACATCTAACACCGGGGAGCTGTTTTTT. J is TRBJ2-2 and V is TRBV2, with a weak D call TRBD1 (6 bases). Germline CDR1 and CDR2: SNHLY and FYNNEI. V lost 10 bases and J lost 2, with 11 bases in between. The CDR3 sequence is 13 residues long.

Worth noting for this clone: At one of its ends the junction is not consistent with the germline gene, which may arise from a read error. The J gene is TRBJ2-7, the V gene TRBV7-7, with 11 bases matching TRBD2. Germline loops: CDR1 SSHAT, CDR2 FNYEAQ (reference sequence). CDR3 length equals 18 residues. CDR3 loop: CASSLGTSGGLIPYEQYF. The CDR3 DNA is TGTGCTAGCAGCTTAGGAACTAGCGGGGGCCTGATACCGTACGAGCAGTACTTC. The complete variable domain, with remaining parts taken from reference TRBV7-7 and TRBJ2-7, reads GAGVSQSPRYKVTKRGQDVTLRCDPISSHATLYWYQQALGQGPEFLTYFNYEAQPDKSGLPSDRFSAERPEGSISTLTIQRTEQRDSAMYRCASSLGTSGGLIPYEQYFGPGTRLTVT.

The sample holds one count of this clone. The gene calls are TRBV6-5 and TRBJ2-5, with 8 nucleotides matching TRBD1. V trimming: 7 bases; J trimming: 6 bases; junction bases outside the gene matches: 13. The CDR3 spans 15 residues. From germline, CDR1 is MNHEY and CDR2 SVGAGI. CDR3 nucleotides: TGTGCCAGCACCCATGATCCAGGGGGCGCGCAGACCCAGTACTTC. Protein sequence: CASTHDPGGAQTQYF.

The gene calls are TRBV18 and TRBJ2-5, with TRBD1 matching 8 bases. The junction had 8 bases not matched to a gene; V was cut back by 1 base and J by 1 base. Germline V CDR1 and CDR2: KGHSH, LQKENI. The length of the CDR3 is 17 residues. This CDR3 reads CASSPQGQGSGQETQYF. The CDR3 DNA follows: TGTGCCAGCTCACCACAAGGACAGGGTTCGGGCCAAGAGACCCAGTACTTC.

The chain links TRBV10-3 to TRBJ1-1; D not certain. The CDR3 runs 14 residues. V was trimmed by 4 bases and J by 1 base, leaving 10 bases between them. Germline V gene data show CDR1 as ENHRY and CDR2 as SYGVKD. CDR3 amino acids: CAISASEGNTEAFF. CDR3 sequence (DNA): TGTGCCATCAGTGCCTCAGAGGGGAACACTGAAGCTTTCTTT.

The rearrangement links TRBV29-1 to TRBJ2-5, with 10 bases fitting TRBD1. Trimming at V came to 3 bases and at J to 0 bases, leaving 1 base not matched to a gene. This CDR3 contains 14 residues. Germline V lookup: CDR1 SQVTM, CDR2 ANQGSEA. CDR3 protein: CSVEDRGYQETQYF. CDR3 bases: TGCAGCGTTGAGGACAGGGGGTACCAAGAGACCCAGTACTTC. Filled out from reference TRBV29-1 and TRBJ2-5, the complete variable domain reads SAVISQKPSRDICQRGTSLTIQCQVDSQVTMMFWYRQQPGQSLTLIATANQGSEATYESGFVIDKFPISRPNLTFSTLTVSNMSPEDSSIYLCSVEDRGYQETQYFGPGTRLLVL.

The chain is built from TRBV6-5 and TRBJ1-4; 12 nucleotides match TRBD1. The CDR3 covers 15 residues. V dropped 6 bases and J dropped 7; count of bases not matched to a gene: 6. Germline values: CDR1 MNHEY, CDR2 SVGAGI. CDR3 nucleotides: TGTGCCAGCAGACCGGGACAGGGGGCTGTTGAAAAACTGTTTTTT. Protein sequence: CASRPGQGAVEKLFF.

The chain joins TRBV5-5 to TRBJ2-7; the D gene is possibly TRBD2 (5 bases). Germline V gene data show CDR1 as SGHKS and CDR2 as YYEKEE (reference sequence). This CDR3 is built from 12 residues. Trimming removed 2 bases from V and 4 bases from J, with 7 bases in between. CDR3 in DNA: TGTGCCAGCAGCTTTACGGGGTACGAGCAGTACTTC. As protein: CASSFTGYEQYF. The full variable domain, its missing parts supplied by reference TRBV5-5 and TRBJ2-7, is DAGVTQSPTHLIKTRGQQVTLRCSPISGHKSVSWYQQVLGQGPQFIFQYYEKEERGRGNFPDRFSARQFPNYSSELNVNALLLGDSALYLCASSFTGYEQYFGPGTRLTVT.

The chain links TRBV6-1 to TRBJ1-1, with 9 positions matching TRBD1. With 3 bases clipped from V and 1 base from J, the junction kept 3 bases outside the gene matches. Germline CDR1 reads MNHNS; CDR2 reads SASEGT. The CDR3 loop spans 15 amino acids. CDR3 loop: CASSDRTGENTEAFF. The CDR3 DNA sequence: TGTGCCAGCAGTGACCGGACAGGGGAGAACACTGAAGCTTTCTTT.

This clone was recorded once. This chain connects TRBV4-2 to TRBJ2-6; TRBD1 agrees at 8 bases. Germline V gene sequence: CDR1 LGHNA, CDR2 YNFKEQ. The length of the CDR3 is 19 residues. With V trimmed by 4 bases and J by 3 bases, 14 bases remained unmatched. The CDR3 DNA is TGTGCCAGCAGCCCGACCCCACAGGGGGTATTCGGTGGGGCCAACGTCCTGACTTTC. Its translation is CASSPTPQGVFGGANVLTF.

The chain joins TRBV3-1 (or the pseudogene TRBV3-2) to TRBJ2-5, with D perhaps TRBD2 (5 bases). This CDR3 comprises 13 residues. CDR1 LGHDT and CDR2 YNNKEL come from the germline V gene (reference sequence). V lost 7 bases and J lost 5, with 14 bases in between. Here the CDR3 reads CASKLRGQETQYF. The CDR3 DNA reads as TGTGCCAGCAAACTACGGGGTCAGGAGACCCAGTACTTC.